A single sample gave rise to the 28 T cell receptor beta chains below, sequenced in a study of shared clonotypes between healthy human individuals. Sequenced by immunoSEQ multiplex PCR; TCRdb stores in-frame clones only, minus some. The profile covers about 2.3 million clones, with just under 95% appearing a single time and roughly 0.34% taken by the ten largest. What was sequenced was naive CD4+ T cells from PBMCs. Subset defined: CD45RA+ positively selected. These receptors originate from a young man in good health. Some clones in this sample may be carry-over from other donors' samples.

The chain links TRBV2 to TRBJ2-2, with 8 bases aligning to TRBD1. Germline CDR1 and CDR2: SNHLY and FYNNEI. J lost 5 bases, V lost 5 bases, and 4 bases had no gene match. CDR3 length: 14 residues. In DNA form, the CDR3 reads TGTGCCAGCAGTCTCGACAGGGGAACCGGGGAGCTGTTTTTT. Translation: CASSLDRGTGELFF.

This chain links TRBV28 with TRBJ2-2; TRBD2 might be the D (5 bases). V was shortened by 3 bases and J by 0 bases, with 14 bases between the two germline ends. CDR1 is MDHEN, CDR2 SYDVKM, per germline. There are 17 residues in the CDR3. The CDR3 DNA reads TGTGCCAGCAGTTTCCGTTTACTAGGGTCGAACACCGGGGAGCTGTTTTTT. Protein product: CASSFRLLGSNTGELFF.

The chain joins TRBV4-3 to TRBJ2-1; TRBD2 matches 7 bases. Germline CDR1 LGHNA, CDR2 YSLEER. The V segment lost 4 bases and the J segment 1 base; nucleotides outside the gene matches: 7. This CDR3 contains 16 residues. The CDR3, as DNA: TGCGCCAGCAGCCCAAGCGGGGAGGGTTCCTACAATGAGCAGTTCTTC. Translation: CASSPSGEGSYNEQFF.

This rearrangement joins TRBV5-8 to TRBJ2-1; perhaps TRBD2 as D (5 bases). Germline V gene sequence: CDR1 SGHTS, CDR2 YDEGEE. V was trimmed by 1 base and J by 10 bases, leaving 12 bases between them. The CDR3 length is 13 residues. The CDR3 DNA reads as TGTGCCAGCAGCTTGAGAGGGCCGGGGGAGCAGTTCTTC. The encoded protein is CASSLRGPGEQFF.

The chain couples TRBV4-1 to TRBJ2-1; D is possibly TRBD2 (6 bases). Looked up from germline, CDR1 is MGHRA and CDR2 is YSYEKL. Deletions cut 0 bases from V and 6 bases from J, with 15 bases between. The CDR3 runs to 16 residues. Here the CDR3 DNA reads TGCGCCAGCAGCCAAGATGTAGCGGTATTAACCAATGAGCAGTTCTTC. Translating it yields CASSQDVAVLTNEQFF.

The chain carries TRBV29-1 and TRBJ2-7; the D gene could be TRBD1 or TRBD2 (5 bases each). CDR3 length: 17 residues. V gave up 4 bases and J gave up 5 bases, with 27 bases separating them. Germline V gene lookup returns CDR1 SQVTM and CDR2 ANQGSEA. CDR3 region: CSVATTPSFGTANEQYF. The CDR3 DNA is TGCAGCGTTGCGACGACCCCCTCTTTCGGGACGGCGAACGAGCAGTACTTC.

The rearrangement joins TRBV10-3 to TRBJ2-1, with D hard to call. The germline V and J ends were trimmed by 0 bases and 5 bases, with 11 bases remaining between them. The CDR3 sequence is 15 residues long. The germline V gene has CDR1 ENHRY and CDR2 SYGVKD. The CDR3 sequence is CAISESLARNNEQFF. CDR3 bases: TGTGCCATCAGTGAGTCTCTGGCTCGAAACAATGAGCAGTTCTTC.

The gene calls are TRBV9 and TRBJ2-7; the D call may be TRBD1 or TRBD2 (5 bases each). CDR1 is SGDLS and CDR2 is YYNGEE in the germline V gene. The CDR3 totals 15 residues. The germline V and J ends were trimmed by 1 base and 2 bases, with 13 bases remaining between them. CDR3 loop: CASSVSLGAAYEQYF. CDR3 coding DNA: TGTGCCAGCAGCGTATCACTAGGGGCGGCCTACGAGCAGTACTTC.

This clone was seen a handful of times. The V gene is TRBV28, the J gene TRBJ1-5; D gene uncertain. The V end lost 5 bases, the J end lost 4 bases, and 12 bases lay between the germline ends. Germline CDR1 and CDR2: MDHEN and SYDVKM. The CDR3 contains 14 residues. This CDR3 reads CASSPAGPNQPQHF. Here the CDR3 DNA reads TGTGCCAGCAGTCCCGCTGGACCGAATCAGCCCCAGCATTTT.

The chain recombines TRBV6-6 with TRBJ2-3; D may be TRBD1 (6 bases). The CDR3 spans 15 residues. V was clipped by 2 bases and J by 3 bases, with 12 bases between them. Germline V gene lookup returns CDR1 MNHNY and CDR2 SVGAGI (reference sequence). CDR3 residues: CASSYGRRGTDTQYF. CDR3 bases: TGTGCCAGCAGTTACGGACGAAGGGGGACAGATACGCAGTATTTT.

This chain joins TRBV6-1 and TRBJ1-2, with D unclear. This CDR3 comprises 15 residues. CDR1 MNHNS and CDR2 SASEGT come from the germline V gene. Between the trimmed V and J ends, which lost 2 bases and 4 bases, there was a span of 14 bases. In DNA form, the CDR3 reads TGTGCCAGCAGTGAACCCCACGGAGGTACCTATGGCTACACCTTC. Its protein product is CASSEPHGGTYGYTF.

CDR3 DNA sequence: TGTGCCAGCAGCCAAGAGTGGGGGGCGCCCACAGATACGCAGTATTTT. Translated, it gives CASSQEWGAPTDTQYF. V is TRBV4-2 and J is TRBJ2-3; D possibly matches TRBD1 or TRBD2 (6 bases each). Germline assignment: CDR1 LGHNA and CDR2 YNFKEQ. The ends were cut back, 0 bases at V and 2 bases at J, with 12 bases in the middle. The CDR3 covers 16 residues.

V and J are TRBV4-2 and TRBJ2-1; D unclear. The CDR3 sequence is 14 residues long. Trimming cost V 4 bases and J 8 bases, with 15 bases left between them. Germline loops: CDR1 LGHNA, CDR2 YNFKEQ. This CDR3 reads CASSPLSPPHEQFF. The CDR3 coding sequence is TGTGCCAGCAGCCCTCTGAGCCCCCCCCATGAGCAGTTCTTC.

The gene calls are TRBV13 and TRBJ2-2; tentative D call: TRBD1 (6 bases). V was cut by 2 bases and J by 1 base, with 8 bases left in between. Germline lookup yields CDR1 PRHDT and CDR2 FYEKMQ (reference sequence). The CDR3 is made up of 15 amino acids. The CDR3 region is CASSLLTGNTGELFF. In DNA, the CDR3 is TGTGCCAGCAGCTTATTGACAGGGAACACCGGGGAGCTGTTTTTT.

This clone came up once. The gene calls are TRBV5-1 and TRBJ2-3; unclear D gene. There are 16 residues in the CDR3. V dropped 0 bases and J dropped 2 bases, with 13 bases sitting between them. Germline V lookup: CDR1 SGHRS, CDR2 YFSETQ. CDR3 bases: TGCGCCAGCAGCTTGGTACGGCCGTCCGACACAGATACGCAGTATTTT. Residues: CASSLVRPSDTDTQYF.

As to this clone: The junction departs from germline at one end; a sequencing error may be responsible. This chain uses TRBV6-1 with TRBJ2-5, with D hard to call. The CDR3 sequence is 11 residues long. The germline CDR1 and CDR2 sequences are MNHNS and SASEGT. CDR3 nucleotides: TGTGCCAGCAGTAACCAGGAGACCCAGTACTTC. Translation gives CASSNQETQYF.

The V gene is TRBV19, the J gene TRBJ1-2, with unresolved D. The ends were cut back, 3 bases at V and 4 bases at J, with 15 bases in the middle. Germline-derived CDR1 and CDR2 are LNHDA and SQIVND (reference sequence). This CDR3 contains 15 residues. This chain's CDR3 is CASSIRSDRTYGYTF. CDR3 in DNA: TGTGCCAGTAGTATTCGGTCGGACCGAACCTATGGCTACACCTTC.

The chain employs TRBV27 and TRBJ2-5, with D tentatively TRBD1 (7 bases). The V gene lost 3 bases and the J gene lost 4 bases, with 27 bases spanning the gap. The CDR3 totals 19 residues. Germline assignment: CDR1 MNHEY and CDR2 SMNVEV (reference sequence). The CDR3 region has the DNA TGTGCCAGCAGTTTTCTAGCCTCACCTTCAGGGGGGCGGCGAGAGACCCAGTACTTC. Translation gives CASSFLASPSGGRRETQYF.

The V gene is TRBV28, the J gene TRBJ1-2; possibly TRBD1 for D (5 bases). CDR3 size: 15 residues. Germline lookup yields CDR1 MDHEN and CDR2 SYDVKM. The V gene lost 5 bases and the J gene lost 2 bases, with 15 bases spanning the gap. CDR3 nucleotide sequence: TGTGCCAGCAGTCTCGATGTCGCAGGGAACTATGGCTACACCTTC. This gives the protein CASSLDVAGNYGYTF.

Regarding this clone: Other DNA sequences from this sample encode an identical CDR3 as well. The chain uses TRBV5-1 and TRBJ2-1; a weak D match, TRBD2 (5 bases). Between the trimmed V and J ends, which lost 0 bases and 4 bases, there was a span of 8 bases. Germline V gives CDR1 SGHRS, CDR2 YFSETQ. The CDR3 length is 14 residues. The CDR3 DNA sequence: TGCGCCAGCAGCTTGGGGACGGGGTACAATGAGCAGTTCTTC. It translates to CASSLGTGYNEQFF.

The DNA for the CDR3 is TGTGCCAGCAGTCCCATACGGGAAAAACTGTTTTTT. Encoded protein: CASSPIREKLFF. The chain employs TRBV2 and TRBJ1-4; no clear D. Trimming took off 5 bases at V and 8 bases at J, with 9 bases between the two ends. Germline V gene lookup returns CDR1 SNHLY and CDR2 FYNNEI. The CDR3 is 12 amino acids.

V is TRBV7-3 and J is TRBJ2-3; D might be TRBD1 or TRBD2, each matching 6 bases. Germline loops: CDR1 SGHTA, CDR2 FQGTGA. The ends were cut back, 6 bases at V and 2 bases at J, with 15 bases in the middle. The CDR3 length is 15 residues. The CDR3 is CASRTSGALTDTQYF. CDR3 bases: TGTGCCAGCAGGACATCGGGGGCTCTCACAGATACGCAGTATTTT.

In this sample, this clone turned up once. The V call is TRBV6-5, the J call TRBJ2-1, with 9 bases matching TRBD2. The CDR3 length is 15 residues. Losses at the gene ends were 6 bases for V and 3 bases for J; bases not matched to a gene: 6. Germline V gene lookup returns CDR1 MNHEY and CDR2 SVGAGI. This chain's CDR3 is CASSRSGSGYNEQFF. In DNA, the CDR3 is TGTGCCAGCAGCCGTAGCGGGAGTGGCTACAATGAGCAGTTCTTC.

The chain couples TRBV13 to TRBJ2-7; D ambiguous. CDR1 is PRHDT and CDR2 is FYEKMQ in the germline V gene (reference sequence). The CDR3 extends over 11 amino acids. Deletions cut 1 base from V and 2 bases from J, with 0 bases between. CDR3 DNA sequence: TGTGCCAGCAGCTTAGCCTACGAGCAGTACTTC. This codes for CASSLAYEQYF. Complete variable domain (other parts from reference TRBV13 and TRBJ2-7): AAGVIQSPRHLIKEKRETATLKCYPIPRHDTVYWYQQGPGQDPQFLISFYEKMQSDKGSIPDRFSAQQFSDYHSELNMSSLELGDSALYFCASSLAYEQYFGPGTRLTVT.

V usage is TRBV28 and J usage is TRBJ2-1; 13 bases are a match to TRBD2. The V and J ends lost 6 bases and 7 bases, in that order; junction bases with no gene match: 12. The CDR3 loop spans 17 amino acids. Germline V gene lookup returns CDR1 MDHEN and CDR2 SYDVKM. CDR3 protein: CASRSTSGRAELNEQFF. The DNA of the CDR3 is TGTGCCAGCAGATCAACTAGCGGGAGGGCCGAATTAAATGAGCAGTTCTTC.

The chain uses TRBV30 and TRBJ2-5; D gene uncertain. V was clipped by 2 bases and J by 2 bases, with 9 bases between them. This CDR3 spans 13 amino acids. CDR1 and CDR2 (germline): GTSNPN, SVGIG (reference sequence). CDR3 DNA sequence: TGTGCCTGGAGTTGGGATAGTCAAGAGACCCAGTACTTC. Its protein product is CAWSWDSQETQYF.

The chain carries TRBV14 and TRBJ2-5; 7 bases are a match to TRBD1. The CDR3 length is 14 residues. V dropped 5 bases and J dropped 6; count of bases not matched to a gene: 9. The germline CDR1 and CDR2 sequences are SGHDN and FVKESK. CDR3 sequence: CASSRQGIGKTQYF. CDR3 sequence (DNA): TGTGCCAGCAGCAGACAGGGCATAGGGAAGACCCAGTACTTC.

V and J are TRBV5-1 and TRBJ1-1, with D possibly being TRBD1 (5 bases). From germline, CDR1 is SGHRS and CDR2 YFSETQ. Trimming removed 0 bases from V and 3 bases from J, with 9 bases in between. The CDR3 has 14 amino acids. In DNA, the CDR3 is TGCGCCAGCAGCTTGGGGAGGGGCCACACTGAAGCTTTCTTT. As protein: CASSLGRGHTEAFF.